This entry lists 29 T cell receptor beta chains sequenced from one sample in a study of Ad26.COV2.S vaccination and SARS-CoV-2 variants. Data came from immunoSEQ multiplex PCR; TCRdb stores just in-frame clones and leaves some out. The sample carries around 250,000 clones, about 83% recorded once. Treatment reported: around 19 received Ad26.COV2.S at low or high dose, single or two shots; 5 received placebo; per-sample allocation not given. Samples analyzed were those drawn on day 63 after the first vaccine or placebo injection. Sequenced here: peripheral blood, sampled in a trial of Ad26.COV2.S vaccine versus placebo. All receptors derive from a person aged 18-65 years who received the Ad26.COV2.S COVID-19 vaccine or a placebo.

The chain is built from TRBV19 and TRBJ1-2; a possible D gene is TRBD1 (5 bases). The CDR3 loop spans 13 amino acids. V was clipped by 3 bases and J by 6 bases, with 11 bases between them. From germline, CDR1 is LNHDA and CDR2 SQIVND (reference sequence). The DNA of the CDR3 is TGTGCCAGTAGTATCCCGGGACGGAATGGCTACACCTTC. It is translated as CASSIPGRNGYTF.

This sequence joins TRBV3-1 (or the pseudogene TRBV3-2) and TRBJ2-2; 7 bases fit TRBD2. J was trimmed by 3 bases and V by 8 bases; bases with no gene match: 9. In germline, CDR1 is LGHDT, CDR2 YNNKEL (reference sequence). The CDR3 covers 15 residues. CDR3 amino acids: CASRLAGTDTGELFF. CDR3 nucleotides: TGTGCCAGCCGCTTAGCGGGTACTGACACCGGGGAGCTGTTTTTT.

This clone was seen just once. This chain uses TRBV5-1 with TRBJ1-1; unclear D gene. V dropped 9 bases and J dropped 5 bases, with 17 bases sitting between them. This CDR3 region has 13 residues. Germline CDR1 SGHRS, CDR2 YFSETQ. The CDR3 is CATSLRTGTEAFF. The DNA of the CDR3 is TGCGCCACGTCCCTGCGGACTGGAACTGAAGCTTTCTTT.

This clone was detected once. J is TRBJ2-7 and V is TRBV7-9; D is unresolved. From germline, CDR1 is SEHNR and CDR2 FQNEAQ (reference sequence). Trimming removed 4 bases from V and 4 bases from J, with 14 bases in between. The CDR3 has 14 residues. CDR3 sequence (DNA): TGTGCCAGCAGCTCGACCCTCCCCGGGTACGAGCAGTACGTC. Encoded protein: CASSSTLPGYEQYV.

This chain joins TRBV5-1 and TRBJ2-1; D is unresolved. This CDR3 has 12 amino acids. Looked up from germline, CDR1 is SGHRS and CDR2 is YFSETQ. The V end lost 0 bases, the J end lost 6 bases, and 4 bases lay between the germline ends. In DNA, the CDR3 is TGCGCCAGCAGCTTGGGGAGCAATGAGCAGTTCTTC. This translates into CASSLGSNEQFF.

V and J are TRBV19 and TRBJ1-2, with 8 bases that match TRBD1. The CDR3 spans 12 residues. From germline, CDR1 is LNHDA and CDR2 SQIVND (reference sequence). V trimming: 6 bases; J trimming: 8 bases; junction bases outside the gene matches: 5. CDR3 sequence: CASRKDRAGYTF. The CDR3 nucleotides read TGTGCCAGTAGAAAGGACAGGGCCGGCTACACCTTC.

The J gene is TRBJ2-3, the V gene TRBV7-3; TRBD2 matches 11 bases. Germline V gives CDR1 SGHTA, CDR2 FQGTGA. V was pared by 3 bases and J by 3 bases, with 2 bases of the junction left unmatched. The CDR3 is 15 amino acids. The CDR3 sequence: CASSFVAGGTDTQYF. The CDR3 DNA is TGTGCCAGCAGCTTCGTAGCGGGGGGGACAGATACGCAGTATTTT.

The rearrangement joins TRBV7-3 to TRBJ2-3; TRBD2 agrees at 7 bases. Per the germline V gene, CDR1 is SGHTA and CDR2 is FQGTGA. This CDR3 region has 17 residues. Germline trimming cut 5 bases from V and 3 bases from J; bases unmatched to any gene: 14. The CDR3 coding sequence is TGTGCCAGCAGCCTTACAGCGGGGACTCCGGGGACAGATACGCAGTATTTT. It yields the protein CASSLTAGTPGTDTQYF.

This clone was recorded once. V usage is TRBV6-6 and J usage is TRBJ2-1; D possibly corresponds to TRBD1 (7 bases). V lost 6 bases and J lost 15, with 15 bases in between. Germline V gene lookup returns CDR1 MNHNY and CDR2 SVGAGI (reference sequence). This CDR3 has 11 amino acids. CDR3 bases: TGTGCCAGCAGACGCAGGGGGGAGGCGTTCTTC. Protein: CASRRRGEAFF.

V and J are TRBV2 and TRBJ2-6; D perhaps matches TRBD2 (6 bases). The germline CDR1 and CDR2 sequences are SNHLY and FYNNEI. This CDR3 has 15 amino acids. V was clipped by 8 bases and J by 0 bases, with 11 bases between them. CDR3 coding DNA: TGTGCCAGCGCGGGGTACCTCTCTGGGGCCAACGTCCTGACTTTC. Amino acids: CASAGYLSGANVLTF. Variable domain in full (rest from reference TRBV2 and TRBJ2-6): EPEVTQTPSHQVTQMGQEVILRCVPISNHLYFYWYRQILGQKVEFLVSFYNNEISEKSEIFDDQFSVERPDGSNFTLKIRSTKLEDSAMYFCASAGYLSGANVLTFGAGSRLTVL.

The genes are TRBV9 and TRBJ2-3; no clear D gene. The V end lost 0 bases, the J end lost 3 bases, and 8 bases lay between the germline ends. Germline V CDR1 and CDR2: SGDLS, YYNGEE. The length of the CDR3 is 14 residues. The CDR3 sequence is CASSVGTTTDTQYF. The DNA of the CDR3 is TGTGCCAGCAGCGTAGGCACAACAACAGATACGCAGTATTTT.

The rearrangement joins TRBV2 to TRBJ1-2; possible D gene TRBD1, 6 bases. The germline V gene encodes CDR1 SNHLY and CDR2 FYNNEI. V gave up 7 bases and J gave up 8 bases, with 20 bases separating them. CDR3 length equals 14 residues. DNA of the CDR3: TGTGCCAGCAATAAAGGACCGGGGGCTTGGGGCTACACCTTC. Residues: CASNKGPGAWGYTF.

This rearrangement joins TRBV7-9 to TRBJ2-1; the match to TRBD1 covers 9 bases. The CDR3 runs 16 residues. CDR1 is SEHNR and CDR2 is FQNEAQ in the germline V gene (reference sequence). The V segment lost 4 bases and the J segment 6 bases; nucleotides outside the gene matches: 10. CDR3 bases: TGTGCCAGCAGCTCTGGGACAGGGAGAGGCGGCAATGAGCAGTTCTTC. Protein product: CASSSGTGRGGNEQFF.

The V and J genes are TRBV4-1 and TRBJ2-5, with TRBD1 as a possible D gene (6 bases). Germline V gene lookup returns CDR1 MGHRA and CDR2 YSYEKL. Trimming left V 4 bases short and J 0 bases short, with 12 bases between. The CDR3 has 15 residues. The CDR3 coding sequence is TGCGCCAGCAGCCGACAGGATTCGTACCAAGAGACCCAGTACTTC. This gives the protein CASSRQDSYQETQYF.

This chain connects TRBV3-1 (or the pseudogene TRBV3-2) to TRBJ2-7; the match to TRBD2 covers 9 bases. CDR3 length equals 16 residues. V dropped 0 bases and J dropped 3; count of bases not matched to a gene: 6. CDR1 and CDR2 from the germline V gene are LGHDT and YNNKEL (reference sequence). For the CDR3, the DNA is TGTGCCAGCAGCCAAGATGGCCAGCGGGGGGACTACGAGCAGTACTTC. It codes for CASSQDGQRGDYEQYF.

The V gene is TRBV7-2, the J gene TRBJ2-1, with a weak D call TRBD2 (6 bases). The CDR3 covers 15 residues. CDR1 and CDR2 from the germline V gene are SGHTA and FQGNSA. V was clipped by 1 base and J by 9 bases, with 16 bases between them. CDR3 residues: CASSLGPGARSEQFF. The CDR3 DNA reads TGTGCCAGCAGCTTAGGACCGGGAGCGAGGAGTGAGCAGTTCTTC.

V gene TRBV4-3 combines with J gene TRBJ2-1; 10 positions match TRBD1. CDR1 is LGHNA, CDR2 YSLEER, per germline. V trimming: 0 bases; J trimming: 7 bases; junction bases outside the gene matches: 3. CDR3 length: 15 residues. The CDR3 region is CASSQDGGQGNEQFF. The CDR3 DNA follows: TGCGCCAGCAGCCAAGATGGGGGACAGGGGAATGAGCAGTTCTTC.

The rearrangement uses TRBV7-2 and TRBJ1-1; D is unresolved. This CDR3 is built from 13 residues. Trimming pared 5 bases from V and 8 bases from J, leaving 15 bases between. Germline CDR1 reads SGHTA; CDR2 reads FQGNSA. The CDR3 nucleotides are TGTGCCAGCAGCGATCGGGTACTCGGGGAAGCTTTCTTT. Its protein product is CASSDRVLGEAFF. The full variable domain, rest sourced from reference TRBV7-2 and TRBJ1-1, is GAGVSQSPSNKVTEKGKDVELRCDPISGHTALYWYRQSLGQGLEFLIYFQGNSAPDKSGLPSDRFSAERTGGSVSTLTIQRTQQEDSAVYLCASSDRVLGEAFFGQGTRLTVV.

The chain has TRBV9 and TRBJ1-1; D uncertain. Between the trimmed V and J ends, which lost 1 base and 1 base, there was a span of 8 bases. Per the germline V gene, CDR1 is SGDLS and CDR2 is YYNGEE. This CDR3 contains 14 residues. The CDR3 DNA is TGTGCCAGCAGCGTAACTAAGGGGAACACTGAAGCTTTCTTT. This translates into CASSVTKGNTEAFF.

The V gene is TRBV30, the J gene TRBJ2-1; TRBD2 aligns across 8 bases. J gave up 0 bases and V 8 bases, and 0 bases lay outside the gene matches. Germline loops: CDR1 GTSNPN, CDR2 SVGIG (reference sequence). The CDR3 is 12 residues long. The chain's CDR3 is CAGTSSYNEQFF. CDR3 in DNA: TGTGCCGGGACTAGCTCCTACAATGAGCAGTTCTTC.

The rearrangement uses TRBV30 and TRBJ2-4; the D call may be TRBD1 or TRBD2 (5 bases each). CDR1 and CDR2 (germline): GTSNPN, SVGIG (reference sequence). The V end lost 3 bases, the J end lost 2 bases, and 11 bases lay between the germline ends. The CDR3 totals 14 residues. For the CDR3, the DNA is TGTGCCTGGAGCCCTGGGGGTACCAAAAACATTCAGTACTTC. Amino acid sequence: CAWSPGGTKNIQYF.

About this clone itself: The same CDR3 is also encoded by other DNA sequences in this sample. In DNA form, the CDR3 reads TGTGCCTGGAGTGTGCTGAACAATGAGCAGTTCTTC. Protein product: CAWSVLNNEQFF. This chain uses TRBV30 with TRBJ2-1, with no clear D. V lost 0 bases and J lost 5, with 5 bases in between. Germline V gene lookup returns CDR1 GTSNPN and CDR2 SVGIG (reference sequence). CDR3 size: 12 residues.

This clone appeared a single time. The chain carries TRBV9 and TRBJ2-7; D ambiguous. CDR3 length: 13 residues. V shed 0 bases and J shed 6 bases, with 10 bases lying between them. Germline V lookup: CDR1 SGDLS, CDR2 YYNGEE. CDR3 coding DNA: TGTGCCAGCAGCGTAGGGGTGACGTCCGAGCAGTACTTC. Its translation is CASSVGVTSEQYF.

This chain's CDR3 is CASSPMGVYEQYF. CDR3 bases: TGTGCCAGCAGCCCTATGGGGGTCTACGAGCAGTACTTC. The chain joins TRBV7-9 to TRBJ2-7; either TRBD1 or TRBD2 may supply D (5 bases each). The CDR3 consists of 13 residues. Germline V gene data show CDR1 as SEHNR and CDR2 as FQNEAQ (reference sequence). V was shortened by 5 bases and J by 3 bases, with 11 bases between the two germline ends. The whole variable domain, filled in from reference TRBV7-9 and TRBJ2-7, reads DTGVSQNPRHKITKRGQNVTFRCDPISEHNRLYWYRQTLGQGPEFLTYFQNEAQLEKSRLLSDRFSAERPKGSFSTLEIQRTEQGDSAMYLCASSPMGVYEQYFGPGTRLTVT.

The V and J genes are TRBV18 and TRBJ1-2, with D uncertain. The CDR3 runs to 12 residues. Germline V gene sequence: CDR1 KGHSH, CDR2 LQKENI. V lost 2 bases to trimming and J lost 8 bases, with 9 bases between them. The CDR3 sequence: CASSPGTAGYTF. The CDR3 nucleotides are TGTGCCAGCTCACCAGGAACTGCCGGCTACACCTTC.

DNA of the CDR3: TGTGCCAGCAGTTCTTTGTACGAGCAGTACTTC. Translation: CASSSLYEQYF. The chain recombines TRBV6-2 or TRBV6-3 with TRBJ2-7, with no clear D. CDR1 is MNHEY and CDR2 is SVGEGT in the germline V gene. This CDR3 has 11 residues. Trimming removed 4 bases at V and 4 bases at J, with 5 bases between.

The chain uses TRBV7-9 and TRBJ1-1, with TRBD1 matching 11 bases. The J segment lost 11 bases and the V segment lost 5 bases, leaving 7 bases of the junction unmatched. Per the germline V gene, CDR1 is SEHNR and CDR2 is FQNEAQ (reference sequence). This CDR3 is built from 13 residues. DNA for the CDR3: TGTGCCAGCAGCCTTGGACAGGGGGCGATGGCTTTCTTT. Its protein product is CASSLGQGAMAFF.

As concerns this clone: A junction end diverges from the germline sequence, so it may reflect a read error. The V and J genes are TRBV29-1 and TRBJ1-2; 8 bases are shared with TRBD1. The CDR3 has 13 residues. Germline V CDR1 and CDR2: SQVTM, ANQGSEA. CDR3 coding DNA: TGCAACGTTGTCAGGGGGCCTGGCTATGGCTACACCTTC. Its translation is CNVVRGPGYGYTF. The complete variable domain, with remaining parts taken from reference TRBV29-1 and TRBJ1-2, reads SAVISQKPSRDICQRGTSLTIQCQVDSQVTMMFWYRQQPGQSLTLIATANQGSEATYESGFVIDKFPISRPNLTFSTLTVSNMSPEDSSIYLCNVVRGPGYGYTFGSGTRLTVV.

CDR3 DNA: TGTGCCAGCGTCTACAGGGGGGGAGAGACCCAGTACTTC. Protein: CASVYRGGETQYF. The chain employs TRBV2 and TRBJ2-5, with a tentative D call TRBD1 (8 bases). CDR3 length: 13 amino acids. Germline assignment: CDR1 SNHLY and CDR2 FYNNEI. The V end lost 8 bases, the J end lost 4 bases, and 14 bases lay between the germline ends. Complete variable domain (other parts from reference TRBV2 and TRBJ2-5): EPEVTQTPSHQVTQMGQEVILRCVPISNHLYFYWYRQILGQKVEFLVSFYNNEISEKSEIFDDQFSVERPDGSNFTLKIRSTKLEDSAMYFCASVYRGGETQYFGPGTRLLVL.